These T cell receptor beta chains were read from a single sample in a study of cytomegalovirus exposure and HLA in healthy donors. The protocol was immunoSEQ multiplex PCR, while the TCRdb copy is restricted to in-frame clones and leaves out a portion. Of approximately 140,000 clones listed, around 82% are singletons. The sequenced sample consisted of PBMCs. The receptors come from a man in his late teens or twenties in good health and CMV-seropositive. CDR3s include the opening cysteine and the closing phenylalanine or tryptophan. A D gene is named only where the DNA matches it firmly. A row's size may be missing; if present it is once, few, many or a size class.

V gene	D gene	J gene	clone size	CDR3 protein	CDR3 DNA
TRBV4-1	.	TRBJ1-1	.	CASSPPGSRTEAFF	TGCGCCAGCAGCCCGCCAGGGTCGAGGACTGAAGCTTTCTTT
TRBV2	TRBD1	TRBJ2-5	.	CASSLDRGGQETQYF	TGTGCCAGCAGCCTGGACAGGGGGGGACAAGAGACCCAGTACTTC
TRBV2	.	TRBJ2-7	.	CASSADRSSYEQYF	TGTGCCAGCAGCGCTGACAGGAGCTCCTACGAGCAGTACTTC
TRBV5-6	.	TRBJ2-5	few	CASSTRETQYF	TGTGCCAGCAGCACCAGGGAGACCCAGTACTTC
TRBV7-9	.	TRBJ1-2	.	CASSEFSGQQGSFGYTF	TGTGCCAGCAGCGAATTTAGTGGACAGCAGGGATCTTTCGGCTACACCTTC
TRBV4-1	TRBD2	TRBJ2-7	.	CASSQELAGGNYEQYF	TGCGCCAGCAGCCAGGAACTAGCGGGAGGAAATTACGAGCAGTACTTC
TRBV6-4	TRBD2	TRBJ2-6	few	CASSDWEGSSGANVLTF	TGTGCCAGCAGTGACTGGGAGGGTTCCTCTGGGGCCAACGTCCTGACTTTC
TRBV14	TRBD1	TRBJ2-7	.	CASSIVGTGDYEQYF	TGTGCCAGCAGTATCGTCGGGACAGGAGATTACGAGCAGTACTTC
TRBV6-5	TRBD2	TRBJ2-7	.	CASSYRGERTEQYF	TGTGCCAGCAGTTACCGGGGGGAGAGGACCGAGCAGTACTTC
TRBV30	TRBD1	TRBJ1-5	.	CAWSAGGAQPQHF	TGTGCCTGGAGTGCAGGGGGCGCGCAGCCCCAGCATTTT
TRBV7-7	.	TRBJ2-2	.	CASSSGAGELLF	TGTGCTAGCAGCTCGGGAGCCGGGGAGCTGCTTTTT
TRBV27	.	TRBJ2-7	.	CASSSPSTGYEQYF	TGTGCCAGCAGTTCCCCCAGTACAGGCTACGAGCAGTACTTC
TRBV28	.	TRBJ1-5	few	CASSPWAGLGSSNQPQHF	TGTGCCAGCAGTCCATGGGCGGGTCTCGGTTCGAGCAATCAGCCCCAGCATTTT
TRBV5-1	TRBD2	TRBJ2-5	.	CASGLAGVEAETQYF	TGCGCCAGCGGGTTAGCGGGAGTGGAGGCAGAGACCCAGTACTTC
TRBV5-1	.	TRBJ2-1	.	CASSLAYSPEQFF	TGCGCCAGCAGCTTGGCCTATTCCCCGGAGCAGTTCTTC
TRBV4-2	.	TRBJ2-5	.	CASSQDPTPGAGETQYF	TGTGCCAGCAGCCAAGATCCCACTCCGGGAGCAGGGGAGACCCAGTACTTC
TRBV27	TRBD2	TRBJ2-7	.	CASSLGGVSSLEQYF	TGTGCCAGCAGTTTGGGAGGGGTTTCTTCTCTGGAGCAGTACTTC
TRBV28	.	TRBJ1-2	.	CASSLRKYGYTF	TGTGCCAGCAGTTTGAGGAAATATGGCTACACCTTC
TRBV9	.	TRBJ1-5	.	CASSAGAGVYQPQHF	TGTGCCAGCAGCGCCGGCGCAGGGGTGTATCAGCCCCAGCATTTT
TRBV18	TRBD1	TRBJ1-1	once	CASQQGGGYTEAFF	TGTGCCAGCCAACAGGGGGGTGGGTACACTGAAGCTTTCTTT
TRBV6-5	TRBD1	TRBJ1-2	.	CASSPGQGWIYGYTF	TGTGCCAGCAGCCCGGGACAGGGGTGGATCTATGGCTACACCTTC
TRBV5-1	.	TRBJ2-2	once	CASSLEYRVGELFF	TGCGCCAGCAGCTTGGAATACAGGGTCGGGGAGCTGTTTTTT
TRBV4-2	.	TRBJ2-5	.	CASSQALSGLRETQYF	TGTGCCAGCAGCCAAGCCCTCTCAGGGCTTAGGGAGACCCAGTACTTC
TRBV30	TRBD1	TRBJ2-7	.	CAWSARDRGSYEQYF	TGTGCCTGGAGTGCCCGGGACAGGGGGTCCTACGAGCAGTACTTC
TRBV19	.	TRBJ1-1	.	CASSTGSYTEAFF	TGTGCCAGTAGTACAGGGTCGTACACTGAAGCTTTCTTT
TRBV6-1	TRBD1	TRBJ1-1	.	CASSEPNRGRTEAFF	TGTGCCAGCAGTGAACCAAACAGGGGGAGGACTGAAGCTTTCTTT